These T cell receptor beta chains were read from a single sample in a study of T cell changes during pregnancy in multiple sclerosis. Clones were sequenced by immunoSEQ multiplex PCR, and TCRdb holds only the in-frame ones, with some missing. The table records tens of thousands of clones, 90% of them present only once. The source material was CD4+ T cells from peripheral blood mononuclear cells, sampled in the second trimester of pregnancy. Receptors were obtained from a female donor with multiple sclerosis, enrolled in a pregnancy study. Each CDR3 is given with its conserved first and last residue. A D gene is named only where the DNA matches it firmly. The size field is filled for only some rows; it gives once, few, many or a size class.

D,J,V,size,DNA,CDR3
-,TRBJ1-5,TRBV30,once,TGTGCCTGGAGTGGGCCCTCCAATCAGCCCCAGCATTTT,CAWSGPSNQPQHF
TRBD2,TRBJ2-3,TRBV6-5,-,TGTGCCAGCAGTTACTCGACTAGCGGAGATACGCAGTATTTT,CASSYSTSGDTQYF
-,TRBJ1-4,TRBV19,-,TGTGCCAGTTCCCGGACAGTCGGAAATGAAAAACTGTTTTTT,CASSRTVGNEKLFF
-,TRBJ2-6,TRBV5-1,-,TGCGCCAGCAGCTTGGCGGCGGCGGGGGCCAACGTCCTGACTTTC,CASSLAAAGANVLTF
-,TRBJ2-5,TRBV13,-,TGTGCCAGCAGCTCCCTAGGAGTCCAAGAGACCCAGTACTTC,CASSSLGVQETQYF
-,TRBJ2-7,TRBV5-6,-,TGTGCCAGCAGCTTGTGGGCGTCTGGTGTCCACGAGCAGTACTTC,CASSLWASGVHEQYF
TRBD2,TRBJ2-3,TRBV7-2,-,TGTGCCAGCAGCCCCAGGTCACTAGCGGGGACTAGCACAGATACGCAGTATTTT,CASSPRSLAGTSTDTQYF
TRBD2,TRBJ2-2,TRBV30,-,TGTGCCTGGAGTGCCCCTGGTAGCGGGAGGGGCGGGGAGCTGTTTTTT,CAWSAPGSGRGGELFF
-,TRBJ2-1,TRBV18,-,TGTGCCAGCTCTAAACAGGGTTTAGGGGAGCAGTTCTTC,CASSKQGLGEQFF
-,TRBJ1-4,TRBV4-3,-,TGCGCCAGCAGCCCGTCCTTCATGGCCGCTAATGAAAAACTGTTTTTT,CASSPSFMAANEKLFF